A single sample gave rise to the 28 T cell receptor beta chains below, sequenced in a study of STAT5B mutations in CD4+ large granular lymphocyte leukemia. Sequencing used immunoSEQ multiplex PCR; TCRdb keeps in-frame clones, though not all of them. The table lists around 4,800 clones, roughly 75% of them singletons, with around 8% in the top ten. Sequenced sample: PBMCs. Source of these receptors: a man aged 65 to 79 with CD4+ T-cell large granular lymphocyte leukemia.

The chain combines TRBV27 with TRBJ1-1, with D unresolved. The CDR3 loop spans 16 amino acids. CDR1 and CDR2 (germline): MNHEY, SMNVEV (reference sequence). Trimming took off 1 base at V and 8 bases at J, with 20 bases between the two ends. The CDR3 DNA sequence: TGTGCCAGCAGTTTATGGGTAAGGGTCCCCCGACTGGAAGCTTTCTTT. This codes for CASSLWVRVPRLEAFF.

The rearrangement links TRBV6-1 to TRBJ2-7; D is tentatively TRBD1 or TRBD2 (5 bases each). V lost 9 bases, J lost 5 bases, and 20 bases lay in between. Per the germline V gene, CDR1 is MNHNS and CDR2 is SASEGT. The CDR3 covers 14 residues. The chain's CDR3 is CASSPLYSGHEQYV. For the CDR3, the DNA is TGTGCCAGTAGCCCCCTTTATTCGGGGCACGAGCAGTACGTC.

The CDR3 DNA reads TGTGCCAGCAGCCGGGAAGCCTATCAGCCCCAGCATTTT. Amino acid sequence: CASSREAYQPQHF. The chain combines TRBV7-9 with TRBJ1-5, with unresolved D. CDR3 size: 13 residues. The V gene's germline CDR1 is SEHNR and CDR2 FQNEAQ (reference sequence). V was pared by 5 bases and J by 5 bases, with 10 bases between.

The chain is built from TRBV9 and TRBJ1-1, with TRBD1 identical over 11 bases. The CDR3 has 20 residues. The V gene's germline CDR1 is SGDLS and CDR2 YYNGEE. Unmatched junction bases numbered 19, after V lost 1 base and J lost 5 bases. DNA for the CDR3: TGTGCCAGCAGCGTAACGACCGGGACAGGGGGACCCCGGGGTAATACTGAAGCTTTCTTT. Amino acids: CASSVTTGTGGPRGNTEAFF.

This chain links TRBV6-1 with TRBJ2-1; possible D gene TRBD2, 6 bases. The germline CDR1 and CDR2 sequences are MNHNS and SASEGT. V lost 5 bases, J lost 5 bases, and 16 bases lay in between. The CDR3 is made up of 15 amino acids. This chain's CDR3 is CASSRLGRGDNEQFF. For the CDR3, the DNA is TGTGCCAGCAGTCGACTAGGGCGTGGGGACAATGAGCAGTTCTTC.

The CDR3 spells CASSLAQGGAGELFF. CDR3 in DNA: TGCGCCAGCAGCTTGGCGCAGGGAGGCGCCGGGGAGCTGTTTTTT. The V and J genes are TRBV5-1 and TRBJ2-2, with D possibly matching TRBD2 (6 bases). Between the trimmed V and J ends, which lost 0 bases and 6 bases, there was a span of 12 bases. The germline CDR1 and CDR2 sequences are SGHRS and YFSETQ. The CDR3 runs to 15 residues.

The chain joins TRBV4-1 to TRBJ2-1; 9 positions agree with TRBD2. The ends lost 0 bases at V and 12 bases at J; junction bases unmatched: 15. Germline-derived CDR1 and CDR2 are MGHRA and YSYEKL. CDR3 length: 17 residues. DNA for the CDR3: TGCGCCAGCAGCCAAGATTCTCAGCTAGCGGGGACCGGGGCGCAGTTCTTC. Its translation is CASSQDSQLAGTGAQFF.

The gene calls are TRBV7-2 and TRBJ1-2; a weak D match, TRBD1 (5 bases). The CDR3 contains 17 residues. The germline V gene encodes CDR1 SGHTA and CDR2 FQGNSA. V lost 1 base to trimming and J lost 4 bases, with 19 bases between them. The CDR3 loop is CASSLDPTWGKVYGYTF. CDR3 DNA: TGTGCCAGCAGCTTAGACCCGACCTGGGGGAAGGTCTATGGCTACACCTTC.

The chain recombines TRBV7-2 with TRBJ2-5; 9 nucleotides align to TRBD2. There are 14 residues in the CDR3. CDR1 is SGHTA and CDR2 is FQGNSA in the germline V gene. Unmatched junction bases numbered 5, after V lost 5 bases and J lost 4 bases. The CDR3 loop reads CASSPRSGRETQYF. The DNA for the CDR3 is TGTGCCAGCAGCCCACGTAGCGGGAGAGAGACCCAGTACTTC.

The chain has TRBV18 and TRBJ2-1, with TRBD2 identical over 13 bases. V was clipped by 3 bases and J by 0 bases; unmatched bases: 2. CDR1 KGHSH and CDR2 LQKENI come from the germline V gene. The CDR3 is 17 amino acids. In nucleotides, the CDR3 is TGTGCCAGCTCACCCTGGACTAGCGGGAGCTCCTACAATGAGCAGTTCTTC. This translates into CASSPWTSGSSYNEQFF.

The sample holds a few counts of this clone. The V and J genes are TRBV4-1 and TRBJ2-3, with 14 bases aligning to TRBD2. CDR3 size: 17 residues. Looked up from germline, CDR1 is MGHRA and CDR2 is YSYEKL. V dropped 2 bases and J dropped 4; count of bases not matched to a gene: 5. CDR3 protein: CASSQQGLAGVADTQYF. The CDR3 DNA sequence: TGCGCCAGCAGCCAACAGGGACTAGCGGGAGTGGCAGATACGCAGTATTTT.

This chain uses TRBV19 with TRBJ1-4; D is perhaps TRBD1 (6 bases). The length of the CDR3 is 15 residues. Germline values: CDR1 LNHDA, CDR2 SQIVND (reference sequence). Deletions cut 4 bases from V and 0 bases from J, with 9 bases between. CDR3 sequence reads: CASSRGDTTNEKLFF. CDR3 sequence (DNA): TGTGCCAGTAGTAGAGGGGACACAACTAATGAAAAACTGTTTTTT.

This chain joins TRBV6-1 and TRBJ1-3; D is uncertain. The CDR3 extends over 16 amino acids. CDR1 and CDR2 (germline): MNHNS, SASEGT. Trimming cost V 2 bases and J 2 bases, with 13 bases left between them. CDR3 sequence reads: CASSEYGYGTGNTIYF. CDR3 nucleotides: TGTGCCAGCAGTGAATACGGGTACGGAACTGGAAACACCATATATTTT.

The chain joins TRBV5-4 to TRBJ2-3; TRBD2 matches at 7 bases. This CDR3 contains 13 residues. The V and J ends lost 2 bases and 4 bases, in that order; junction bases with no gene match: 1. From germline, CDR1 is SGHNT and CDR2 YYREEE (reference sequence). The CDR3 DNA sequence: TGTGCCAGCAGCTTTGCGGGAGCAGATACGCAGTATTTT. Its protein product is CASSFAGADTQYF.

This chain uses TRBV5-1 with TRBJ1-2, with 11 bases that match TRBD1. There are 15 residues in the CDR3. Germline CDR1 SGHRS, CDR2 YFSETQ. With 1 base clipped from V and 4 bases from J, the junction kept 3 bases outside the gene matches. The CDR3 nucleotides are TGCGCCAGCAGCTTGATGGGACAGGGGGGCTATGGCTACACCTTC. Protein sequence: CASSLMGQGGYGYTF. The full variable domain, in which reference TRBV5-1 and TRBJ1-2 provide the parts outside the CDR3, is KAGVTQTPRYLIKTRGQQVTLSCSPISGHRSVSWYQQTPGQGLQFLFEYFSETQRNKGNFPGRFSGRQFSNSRSEMNVSTLELGDSALYLCASSLMGQGGYGYTFGSGTRLTVV.

Only one count was recorded for this clone. This chain joins TRBV2 and TRBJ2-7; D call uncertain. Germline values: CDR1 SNHLY, CDR2 FYNNEI. V lost 6 bases and J 6 bases, leaving 24 bases between the germline ends. CDR3 length: 16 residues. CDR3 loop: CASRPPAPFKRFEQYV. The CDR3 DNA is TGTGCCAGCAGACCGCCGGCGCCTTTTAAACGGTTCGAGCAGTACGTC.

The V and J genes are TRBV11-1 and TRBJ2-5; no definite D call. This CDR3 comprises 14 residues. From germline, CDR1 is SGHAT and CDR2 FQDESV (reference sequence). Trimming shortened V by 5 bases and J by 9 bases, and 19 bases separated the two germline ends. In DNA, the CDR3 is TGTGCCAGCAGCCTCGGGCCCTCACCCCAGGCCCAGTACTTC. It specifies CASSLGPSPQAQYF.

The chain has TRBV15 and TRBJ2-1; no clear D. Germline V gives CDR1 LNHNV, CDR2 YYDKDF (reference sequence). Trimming took 1 base from V and 2 from J, leaving 6 bases between them. This CDR3 contains 14 residues. The CDR3 region is CATSRGLAYNEQFF. DNA for the CDR3: TGTGCCACCAGCAGAGGGCTAGCCTACAATGAGCAGTTCTTC.

The V and J genes are TRBV7-2 and TRBJ2-5; possible D gene TRBD1, 6 bases. CDR1 is SGHTA and CDR2 is FQGNSA in the germline V gene. V was cut by 5 bases and J by 0 bases, with 7 bases left in between. There are 13 residues in the CDR3. This CDR3 reads CASSRDNQETQYF. CDR3 coding DNA: TGTGCCAGCAGCCGGGACAACCAAGAGACCCAGTACTTC.

This chain connects TRBV6-1 to TRBJ2-2; possibly TRBD2 for D (7 bases). CDR1 MNHNS and CDR2 SASEGT come from the germline V gene. V was trimmed by 4 bases and J by 4 bases, leaving 16 bases between them. The CDR3 covers 16 residues. The CDR3 reads CASSAGGGRRTGELFF. In DNA form, the CDR3 reads TGTGCCAGCAGTGCCGGGGGCGGGAGACGCACCGGGGAGCTGTTTTTT.

The gene calls are TRBV6-5 and TRBJ2-5; no definite D call. This CDR3 region has 15 residues. V lost 0 bases and J 4 bases, leaving 12 bases between the germline ends. Germline V CDR1 and CDR2: MNHEY, SVGAGI. The CDR3 protein is CASSYSVGKGETQYF. Written as DNA, the CDR3 is TGTGCCAGCAGTTACTCCGTCGGTAAAGGAGAGACCCAGTACTTC.

The chain has TRBV4-2 and TRBJ2-3; 9 bases are a match to TRBD1. Germline CDR1 and CDR2: LGHNA and YNFKEQ. CDR3 length: 15 amino acids. With 0 bases clipped from V and 9 bases from J, the junction kept 7 bases outside the gene matches. For the CDR3, the DNA is TGTGCCAGCAGCCAAGAAGGAAGGGGACAGGGAACGCAGTATTTT. It is translated as CASSQEGRGQGTQYF.

This clone was observed a handful of times. The chain joins TRBV11-2 to TRBJ1-1, with D unclear. CDR1 and CDR2 (germline): SGHAT, FQNNGV. V shed 6 bases and J shed 2 bases, with 13 bases lying between them. CDR3 length equals 14 residues. The CDR3 coding sequence is TGTGCCAGCAGGAGTAGGGTTATCAACACTGAAGCTTTCTTT. It is translated as CASRSRVINTEAFF.

The V and J genes are TRBV28 and TRBJ2-1; possible D gene TRBD1, 6 bases. From germline, CDR1 is MDHEN and CDR2 SYDVKM. V was cut by 3 bases and J by 4 bases, with 10 bases left in between. This CDR3 has 14 amino acids. The CDR3 is CASSFSGQYNEQFF. In nucleotides, the CDR3 is TGTGCCAGCAGTTTCTCTGGACAGTACAATGAGCAGTTCTTC.

The J gene is TRBJ2-6, the V gene TRBV19; D gene unclear. V was trimmed by 6 bases and J by 0 bases, leaving 9 bases between them. There are 15 residues in the CDR3. Germline-derived CDR1 and CDR2 are LNHDA and SQIVND (reference sequence). CDR3 bases: TGTGCCAGTAGCTCCAGGACCTCTGGGGCCAACGTCCTGACTTTC. The encoded protein is CASSSRTSGANVLTF. Filled out from reference TRBV19 and TRBJ2-6, the complete variable domain reads DGGITQSPKYLFRKEGQNVTLSCEQNLNHDAMYWYRQDPGQGLRLIYYSQIVNDFQKGDIAEGYSVSREKKESFPLTVTSAQKNPTAFYLCASSSRTSGANVLTFGAGSRLTVL.

This chain uses TRBV28 with TRBJ1-5; TRBD1 is a possible D gene (6 bases). Between the trimmed V and J ends, which lost 6 bases and 5 bases, there was a span of 14 bases. CDR3 length equals 14 residues. Germline assignment: CDR1 MDHEN and CDR2 SYDVKM. CDR3 amino acids: CASSLPTGYQPQHF. The CDR3, as DNA: TGTGCCAGCAGCTTACCCACAGGGTATCAGCCCCAGCATTTT.

The chain joins TRBV28 to TRBJ2-2, with a tentative D call TRBD2 (5 bases). Trimming cost V 6 bases and J 5 bases, with 13 bases left between them. The germline gives CDR1 MDHEN, CDR2 SYDVKM. CDR3 size: 14 residues. The CDR3 region is CASRTPTGTGELFF. CDR3 in DNA: TGTGCCAGCAGAACCCCCACGGGAACCGGGGAGCTGTTTTTT.

In this sample, this clone turned up a few times. This sequence joins TRBV6-6 and TRBJ1-2, with no clear D. Germline loops: CDR1 MNHNY, CDR2 SVGAGI (reference sequence). The CDR3 has 13 residues. V lost 7 bases, J lost 0 bases, and 9 bases lay in between. The CDR3 loop reads CASTRTSNYGYTF. For the CDR3, the DNA is TGTGCCAGCACTAGGACCTCTAACTATGGCTACACCTTC.